One and the same sample provided the 28 T cell receptor beta chains below, sequenced in a study of OX40 agonist ivuxolimab in advanced cancers. The library came from the immunoSEQ multiplex PCR assay. The source is immuneACCESS, and TCRdb retained only in-frame sequences with V and J called. Part of the clones is not carried over; for the studies checked, unresolved V genes explain less than half of this, and the remainder is unexplained. The sample profile shows some 80,000 clones; 94% of them were found once. Roughly 20% of the sample rests with the top ten. The material sequenced was CD4+ or CD8+ T cells sorted from blood, taken in a trial of the OX40 agonist ivuxolimab. All receptors come from an adult with an advanced solid tumor such as melanoma, head and neck, liver or kidney cancer.

The chain uses TRBV27 and TRBJ2-1, with D perhaps given as TRBD1 or TRBD2 (5 bases each). CDR1 and CDR2 from the germline V gene are MNHEY and SMNVEV (reference sequence). Between the trimmed V and J ends, which lost 4 bases and 10 bases, there was a span of 14 bases. The CDR3 runs 13 residues. CDR3 sequence: CASSSAWGYEQFF. The CDR3 region has the DNA TGTGCCAGCAGTTCAGCGTGGGGGTACGAGCAGTTCTTC.

The rearrangement uses TRBV27 and TRBJ1-2, with a weak D call TRBD1 (6 bases). This CDR3 spans 13 amino acids. Trimming stripped 5 bases from V and 5 bases from J, with 12 bases between. The germline V gene has CDR1 MNHEY and CDR2 SMNVEV (reference sequence). CDR3 bases: TGTGCCAGCAGTATACAGGGTCCATATGGCTACACCTTC. It is translated as CASSIQGPYGYTF.

The chain combines TRBV2 with TRBJ2-1, with 7 nucleotides matching TRBD1. Germline loops: CDR1 SNHLY, CDR2 FYNNEI. The CDR3 has 16 residues. With 4 bases clipped from V and 2 bases from J, the junction kept 8 bases outside the gene matches. This CDR3 reads CASSVPTGSPYNEQFF. The CDR3 DNA follows: TGTGCCAGCAGTGTCCCGACAGGGTCCCCCTACAATGAGCAGTTCTTC.

This sequence joins TRBV28 and TRBJ2-5, with D uncertain. Germline values: CDR1 MDHEN, CDR2 SYDVKM. The CDR3 has 14 amino acids. Trimming cost V 6 bases and J 5 bases, with 16 bases left between them. The CDR3 coding sequence is TGTGCCAGCAGCCCACATATTAGTCGGGAGACCCAGTACTTC. As protein: CASSPHISRETQYF.

Only one count was recorded for this clone. This chain uses TRBV7-6 with TRBJ2-7, with 11 bases aligning to TRBD2. The CDR3 spans 15 residues. V was clipped by 5 bases and J by 2 bases; unmatched bases: 5. Germline lookup yields CDR1 SGHVS and CDR2 FNYEAQ. The CDR3 loop reads CASSPTSGGTYEQYF. For the CDR3, the DNA is TGTGCCAGCAGCCCAACTAGCGGGGGCACCTACGAGCAGTACTTC.

This sequence joins TRBV27 and TRBJ1-5; no clear D. Per the germline V gene, CDR1 is MNHEY and CDR2 is SMNVEV (reference sequence). The V gene lost 2 bases and the J gene lost 0 bases, with 11 bases spanning the gap. The CDR3 runs to 16 residues. This CDR3 is CASSLKGFFSNQPQHF. In DNA, the CDR3 is TGTGCCAGCAGTTTAAAAGGGTTTTTTAGCAATCAGCCCCAGCATTTT.

The rearrangement links TRBV11-2 to TRBJ2-7; maybe TRBD1 (5 bases). V gave up 5 bases and J gave up 5 bases, with 16 bases separating them. This CDR3 region has 14 residues. Germline lookup yields CDR1 SGHAT and CDR2 FQNNGV. DNA for the CDR3: TGTGCCAGCAGCACCCCCAATAGGGGCCACGAGCAGTACTTC. Translated, it gives CASSTPNRGHEQYF.

CDR3 nucleotides: TGCGCCAGCAGTGAGGACAGGCCCAATCAGCCCCAGCATTTT. This translates into CASSEDRPNQPQHF. The chain is built from TRBV10-2 and TRBJ1-5, with a tentative D call TRBD1 (6 bases). Germline V lookup: CDR1 WSHSY, CDR2 SAAADI. The CDR3 spans 14 residues. With 2 bases removed from V and 3 bases from J, the gap between germline ends came to 8 bases.

V and J are TRBV7-8 and TRBJ2-2, with 13 bases that match TRBD2. V dropped 4 bases and J dropped 6; count of bases not matched to a gene: 5. CDR3 length: 16 residues. The germline V gene encodes CDR1 SGHVS and CDR2 FQNEAQ. The CDR3 nucleotides are TGTGCCAGCAGCTCCTGGACTAGCGGGAGCTCCGGGGAGCTGTTTTTT. Translating gives CASSSWTSGSSGELFF.

This chain connects TRBV29-1 to TRBJ2-5; 13 positions match TRBD2. CDR1 and CDR2 from the germline V gene are SQVTM and ANQGSEA. V was clipped by 3 bases and J by 0 bases; unmatched bases: 10. CDR3 length: 18 residues. CDR3 coding DNA: TGCAGCGTTGAGTCGGGGACTAGCGGGACGTCGTACCAAGAGACCCAGTACTTC. This encodes CSVESGTSGTSYQETQYF. Full variable domain (outside the CDR3, taken from reference TRBV29-1 and TRBJ2-5): SAVISQKPSRDICQRGTSLTIQCQVDSQVTMMFWYRQQPGQSLTLIATANQGSEATYESGFVIDKFPISRPNLTFSTLTVSNMSPEDSSIYLCSVESGTSGTSYQETQYFGPGTRLLVL.

The V gene is TRBV19, the J gene TRBJ2-3, with a tentative D call TRBD1 (6 bases). With 9 bases removed from V and 2 bases from J, the gap between germline ends came to 18 bases. Germline CDR1 and CDR2: LNHDA and SQIVND (reference sequence). The CDR3 length is 15 residues. CDR3 nucleotides: TGTGCCAGCGCGAAGGGACATCCTACCACAGATACGCAGTATTTT. It encodes CASAKGHPTTDTQYF.

The rearrangement joins TRBV7-2 to TRBJ1-2; tentative D call: TRBD1 (5 bases). The germline V gene encodes CDR1 SGHTA and CDR2 FQGNSA. There are 13 residues in the CDR3. V was clipped by 4 bases and J by 4 bases, with 10 bases between them. The CDR3: CASSSQGSYGYTF. CDR3 nucleotide sequence: TGTGCCAGCAGCTCTCAGGGAAGCTATGGCTACACCTTC.

The chain uses TRBV5-1 and TRBJ2-7, with D possibly being TRBD2 (6 bases). V was shortened by 1 base and J by 2 bases, with 10 bases between the two germline ends. CDR1 and CDR2 from the germline V gene are SGHRS and YFSETQ. The CDR3 contains 14 residues. This chain's CDR3 is CASSLSGGTYEQYF. DNA for the CDR3: TGCGCCAGCAGCTTGTCGGGCGGGACCTACGAGCAGTACTTC.

J is TRBJ2-7 and V is TRBV10-3; the D is unclear. This CDR3 has 12 residues. V gave up 8 bases and J gave up 3 bases, with 11 bases separating them. The germline V gene encodes CDR1 ENHRY and CDR2 SYGVKD. This CDR3 reads CAIALTVYEQYF. CDR3 DNA sequence: TGTGCCATCGCGTTAACTGTCTACGAGCAGTACTTC.

The chain has TRBV19 and TRBJ1-2, with D uncertain. The CDR3 runs 13 residues. V lost 3 bases to trimming and J lost 4 bases, with 9 bases between them. Germline V gene sequence: CDR1 LNHDA, CDR2 SQIVND (reference sequence). CDR3: CASSMGSGYGYTF. DNA for the CDR3: TGTGCCAGTAGTATGGGGTCGGGCTATGGCTACACCTTC. The entire variable domain, with the rest obtained from reference TRBV19 and TRBJ1-2, is as follows: DGGITQSPKYLFRKEGQNVTLSCEQNLNHDAMYWYRQDPGQGLRLIYYSQIVNDFQKGDIAEGYSVSREKKESFPLTVTSAQKNPTAFYLCASSMGSGYGYTFGSGTRLTVV.

Concerning this clone: The DNA is left out, because the CDR3 cannot be placed on it with certainty; the CDR3 is given as TCRdb lists it. The rearrangement uses TRBV28 and TRBJ2-7; the table's TRBD2 call for D was not verified on the DNA. The CDR3 is made up of 12 amino acids, end residues included. The germline CDR1 and CDR2 sequences are MDHEN and SYDVKM. CDR3 residues: CASSSSGGEQYF.

The rearrangement uses TRBV7-2 and TRBJ2-1; 12 nucleotides align to TRBD2. This CDR3 contains 18 residues. The V gene end was trimmed by 1 base and the J gene end by 1 base; junction bases not matched to a gene: 5. Per the germline V gene, CDR1 is SGHTA and CDR2 is FQGNSA. The CDR3, as DNA: TGTGCCAGCAGCTTAGACCAGACTAGCGGGAGTTCCTACAATGAGCAGTTCTTC. Translating gives CASSLDQTSGSSYNEQFF.

This chain links TRBV4-3 with TRBJ1-4; a weak D match, TRBD1 (6 bases). This CDR3 contains 19 residues. Germline lookup yields CDR1 LGHNA and CDR2 YSLEER. The V end was cut by 0 bases, the J end by 0 bases, with 17 bases between. The DNA for the CDR3 is TGCGCCAGCAGCCAAGAGTCGGACAGCCTGGTTGCAACTAATGAAAAACTGTTTTTT. It codes for CASSQESDSLVATNEKLFF.

The chain joins TRBV9 to TRBJ2-1, with 11 bases matching TRBD2. Trimming at V came to 0 bases and at J to 9 bases, leaving 8 bases not matched to a gene. Germline loops: CDR1 SGDLS, CDR2 YYNGEE. The CDR3 consists of 16 residues. For the CDR3, the DNA is TGTGCCAGCAGCGTAGAACTAGCGGGAGTTGGGAGTGAGCAGTTCTTC. This translates into CASSVELAGVGSEQFF.

V usage is TRBV27 and J usage is TRBJ1-5, with D unresolved. Germline lookup yields CDR1 MNHEY and CDR2 SMNVEV (reference sequence). CDR3 length: 13 amino acids. With 6 bases removed from V and 0 bases from J, the gap between germline ends came to 6 bases. Written as DNA, the CDR3 is TGTGCCAGCAGCCCTTATAGCAATCAGCCCCAGCATTTT. Amino acids: CASSPYSNQPQHF.

This sequence joins TRBV19 and TRBJ1-5; D call uncertain. This CDR3 is built from 15 residues. V was clipped by 5 bases and J by 1 base, with 12 bases between them. Germline loops: CDR1 LNHDA, CDR2 SQIVND (reference sequence). The CDR3 DNA is TGTGCCAGTAGTCTGTCGGGTATGAGCAATCAGCCCCAGCATTTT. Its translation is CASSLSGMSNQPQHF.

The rearrangement uses TRBV2 and TRBJ2-1; tentative D call: TRBD2 (7 bases). The CDR3 totals 15 residues. The germline CDR1 and CDR2 sequences are SNHLY and FYNNEI. The ends were cut back, 6 bases at V and 6 bases at J, with 18 bases in the middle. CDR3: CASRLVGGRGNEQFF. The CDR3 nucleotides are TGTGCCAGCAGACTGGTGGGGGGGCGGGGCAATGAGCAGTTCTTC.

This CDR3 is CASSEDLHQETQYF. The CDR3 nucleotides read TGTGCCAGCAGTGAAGACTTACACCAAGAGACCCAGTACTTC. The genes are TRBV2 and TRBJ2-5; D unclear. The V gene lost 1 base and the J gene lost 0 bases, with 6 bases spanning the gap. The CDR3 totals 14 residues. CDR1 SNHLY and CDR2 FYNNEI come from the germline V gene.

This clone was detected once. The chain employs TRBV5-1 and TRBJ1-4; 7 bases align to TRBD1. CDR1 is SGHRS, CDR2 YFSETQ, per germline. After removal of 3 bases from V and 8 bases from J, the junction contained 7 bases not matched to a gene. This CDR3 spans 14 amino acids. The CDR3 here is CASSSGTVLEKLFF. DNA for the CDR3: TGCGCCAGCAGCTCCGGGACAGTTTTGGAAAAACTGTTTTTT. The whole variable domain, filled in from reference TRBV5-1 and TRBJ1-4, reads KAGVTQTPRYLIKTRGQQVTLSCSPISGHRSVSWYQQTPGQGLQFLFEYFSETQRNKGNFPGRFSGRQFSNSRSEMNVSTLELGDSALYLCASSSGTVLEKLFFGSGTQLSVL.

The chain couples TRBV27 to TRBJ1-5; the match to TRBD1 covers 10 bases. The CDR3 is 16 amino acids. Germline assignment: CDR1 MNHEY and CDR2 SMNVEV (reference sequence). Trimming took 4 bases from V and 7 from J; bases not matched to a gene: 10. DNA of the CDR3: TGTGCCAGCAGTTCGAGACCCGACAGGGGGCTACAGCCCCAGCATTTT. Amino acids: CASSSRPDRGLQPQHF.

V is TRBV27 and J is TRBJ1-5, with a weak D call TRBD1 (6 bases). CDR3 length equals 14 residues. Germline V gene sequence: CDR1 MNHEY, CDR2 SMNVEV (reference sequence). The ends were cut back, 6 bases at V and 4 bases at J, with 13 bases in the middle. In DNA form, the CDR3 reads TGTGCCAGCAGCCTAGGGACAAATAATCAGCCCCAGCATTTT. Translated, it gives CASSLGTNNQPQHF.

The chain employs TRBV9 and TRBJ2-1; 7 nucleotides match TRBD1. This CDR3 region has 16 residues. CDR1 and CDR2 from the germline V gene are SGDLS and YYNGEE. Germline trimming cut 3 bases from V and 1 base from J; bases unmatched to any gene: 7. The CDR3 DNA reads TGTGCCAGCAGCGCAACTGGGGACAGTTCCTACAATGAGCAGTTCTTC. Amino acid sequence: CASSATGDSSYNEQFF.

This chain links TRBV12-5 with TRBJ1-6; D not certain. Looked up from germline, CDR1 is LGHNT and CDR2 is FRNRAP. V was trimmed by 0 bases and J by 11 bases, leaving 11 bases between them. The CDR3 length is 14 residues. The CDR3 reads CASGLVGSETPLHF. CDR3 DNA sequence: TGTGCTAGTGGTTTGGTAGGTTCGGAGACACCCCTCCACTTT.